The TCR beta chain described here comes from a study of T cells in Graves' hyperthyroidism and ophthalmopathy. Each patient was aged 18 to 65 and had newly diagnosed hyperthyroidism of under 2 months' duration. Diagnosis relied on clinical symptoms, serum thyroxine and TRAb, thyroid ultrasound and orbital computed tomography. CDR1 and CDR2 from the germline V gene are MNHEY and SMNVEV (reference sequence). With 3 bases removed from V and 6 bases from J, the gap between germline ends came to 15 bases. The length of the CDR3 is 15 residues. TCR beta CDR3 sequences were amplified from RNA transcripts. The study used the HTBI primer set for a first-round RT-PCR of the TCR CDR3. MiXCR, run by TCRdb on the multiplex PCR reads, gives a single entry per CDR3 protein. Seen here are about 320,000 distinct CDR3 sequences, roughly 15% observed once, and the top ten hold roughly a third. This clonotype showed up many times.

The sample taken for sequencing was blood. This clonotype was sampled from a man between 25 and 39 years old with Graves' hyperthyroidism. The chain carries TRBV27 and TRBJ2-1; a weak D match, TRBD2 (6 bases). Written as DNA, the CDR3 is TGTGCCAGCAGTTTCGCGACTAGGGGAGGCAATGAGCAGTTCTTC. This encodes CASSFATRGGNEQFF.